The clone carrying this T cell receptor beta chain has just one count. Germline V gene data show CDR1 as LGHNA and CDR2 as YSLEER. The CDR3 length is 16 residues. After removal of 6 bases from V and 0 bases from J, the junction contained 5 bases not matched to a gene. These data come from a study of technical replicates of blood from a few donors. TCRdb keeps only in-frame clones here, not all; method: immunoSEQ multiplex PCR. The sample has more than 65,000 clones; 90% to 95% are singletons. The gene calls are TRBV4-3 and TRBJ1-3; 10 bases fit TRBD1. Sequencing used T cells isolated from PBMCs. The sequence came from a human donor in good health. The DNA for the CDR3 is TGCGCCAGCAGTCCCGGGACAGGGGTCTCTGGAAACACCATATATTTT. Translated, it gives CASSPGTGVSGNTIYF.